This passage covers 15 T cell receptor beta chains from one sample sequenced in a study of beta chain features in type 1 diabetes. The authors reverse transcribed all of the isolated RNA, so sequencing captured expressed TCRB transcripts. Measured with immunoSEQ multiplex PCR; TCRdb has only the in-frame clones, and not every one. The data hold 430,000 or so clones, with 9.5% to 12% observed a single time. Sequenced material: naive CD4+ T cells from blood. These receptors originate from a young woman in good health.

The chain carries TRBV5-4 and TRBJ1-4; D gene unclear. Germline V lookup: CDR1 SGHNT, CDR2 YYREEE (reference sequence). V lost 1 base and J lost 8, with 12 bases in between. The CDR3 has 14 amino acids. CDR3 sequence: CASSLSLKREKLFF. Here the CDR3 DNA reads TGTGCCAGCAGCTTGTCCCTTAAGCGGGAAAAACTGTTTTTT.

The chain joins TRBV5-4 to TRBJ2-7; no clear D. This CDR3 is built from 11 residues. From germline, CDR1 is SGHNT and CDR2 YYREEE (reference sequence). The V and J ends lost 2 bases and 5 bases respectively, with 5 bases between them. The CDR3 coding sequence is TGTGCCAGCAGCTTTAGAAACGAGCAGTACTTC. Encoded protein: CASSFRNEQYF.

The genes are TRBV29-1 and TRBJ1-1; possible D gene TRBD1, 6 bases. Germline V gene lookup returns CDR1 SQVTM and CDR2 ANQGSEA. The CDR3 length is 12 residues. Trimming removed 8 bases from V and 7 bases from J, with 17 bases in between. The CDR3 coding sequence is TGCAGCACGCAGGGGCAGGTCGGTGAAGCTTTCTTT. This encodes CSTQGQVGEAFF.

The V call is TRBV4-3, the J call TRBJ2-1, with unresolved D. CDR1 LGHNA and CDR2 YSLEER come from the germline V gene. The CDR3 length is 15 residues. V shed 4 bases and J shed 9 bases, with 19 bases lying between them. CDR3 bases: TGCGCCAGCAGCCGAGAGAGATACCAGTATTCTGAGCAGTTCTTC. The encoded protein is CASSRERYQYSEQFF.

This clone was detected only a few times. The J gene is TRBJ2-5, the V gene TRBV25-1; D not resolved. CDR3 length equals 12 residues. Germline-derived CDR1 and CDR2 are MGHDK and SYGVNS. V was trimmed by 1 base and J by 4 bases, leaving 4 bases between them. The CDR3, as DNA: TGTGCCAGCAGTGAATTGGGAGAGACCCAGTACTTC. It translates to CASSELGETQYF.

This clone was seen a handful of times. V and J are TRBV4-1 and TRBJ1-6; 9 bases are a match to TRBD1. In germline, CDR1 is MGHRA, CDR2 YSYEKL. The CDR3 consists of 15 residues. V lost 4 bases, J lost 7 bases, and 5 bases stayed unmatched. CDR3 amino acids: CASSLGTGQNSPLHF. CDR3 coding DNA: TGCGCCAGCAGCCTGGGGACAGGGCAGAATTCACCCCTCCACTTT.

The V call is TRBV5-6, the J call TRBJ1-5, with D perhaps matching TRBD1 (6 bases). V was clipped by 2 bases and J by 4 bases, with 10 bases between them. In germline, CDR1 is SGHDT, CDR2 YYEEEE. This CDR3 comprises 14 residues. The CDR3 sequence: CASSFWDINQPQHF. CDR3 DNA sequence: TGTGCCAGCAGCTTTTGGGACATTAATCAGCCCCAGCATTTT. Full variable domain (remainder filled in from reference TRBV5-6 and TRBJ1-5): DAGVTQSPTHLIKTRGQQVTLRCSPKSGHDTVSWYQQALGQGPQFIFQYYEEEERQRGNFPDRFSGHQFPNYSSELNVNALLLGDSALYLCASSFWDINQPQHFGDGTRLSIL.

The CDR3 DNA sequence: TGTGCCAGCAGCAAGCGAGGGGGCTCAGGCTCTGAAGCTTTCTTT. It specifies CASSKRGGSGSEAFF. J is TRBJ1-1 and V is TRBV14; 7 bases are a match to TRBD1. Germline trimming cut 5 bases from V and 6 bases from J; bases unmatched to any gene: 12. The germline gives CDR1 SGHDN, CDR2 FVKESK. This CDR3 is 15 amino acids long.

The rearrangement joins TRBV2 to TRBJ2-5; 8 nucleotides agree with TRBD2. V lost 6 bases, J lost 0 bases, and 3 bases stayed unmatched. Germline V gene sequence: CDR1 SNHLY, CDR2 FYNNEI. The CDR3 runs 14 residues. The CDR3 sequence is CASRRLANQETQYF. CDR3 nucleotides: TGTGCCAGCAGAAGACTAGCGAACCAAGAGACCCAGTACTTC. The complete variable domain, with remaining parts taken from reference TRBV2 and TRBJ2-5, reads EPEVTQTPSHQVTQMGQEVILRCVPISNHLYFYWYRQILGQKVEFLVSFYNNEISEKSEIFDDQFSVERPDGSNFTLKIRSTKLEDSAMYFCASRRLANQETQYFGPGTRLLVL.

This clone appeared a few times. The chain employs TRBV30 and TRBJ1-4, with 8 bases identical to TRBD1. Trimming at V came to 1 base and at J to 8 bases, leaving 0 bases not matched to a gene. This CDR3 comprises 12 residues. Germline V gene sequence: CDR1 GTSNPN, CDR2 SVGIG (reference sequence). The CDR3 reads CAWSGTGEKLFF. In nucleotides, the CDR3 is TGTGCCTGGAGTGGGACAGGGGAAAAACTGTTTTTT.

This clone came up a few times. The J gene is TRBJ1-2, the V gene TRBV19, with no clear D. Germline CDR1 LNHDA, CDR2 SQIVND (reference sequence). The CDR3 length is 13 residues. The V end was cut by 5 bases, the J end by 5 bases, with 12 bases between. Written as DNA, the CDR3 is TGTGCCAGTAGTTCCCTCCGGTTATATGGCTACACCTTC. It encodes CASSSLRLYGYTF.

Worth noting for this clone: Different DNA sequences within this sample yield the same CDR3. V gene TRBV9 combines with J gene TRBJ2-3; D remains ambiguous. The length of the CDR3 is 13 residues. Germline lookup yields CDR1 SGDLS and CDR2 YYNGEE. The germline V and J ends were trimmed by 0 bases and 2 bases, with 4 bases remaining between them. The CDR3 DNA is TGTGCCAGCAGCGTAGTGGTCACAGATACGCAGTATTTT. Encoded protein: CASSVVVTDTQYF.

The chain uses TRBV7-6 and TRBJ2-7; D unclear. CDR1 and CDR2 (germline): SGHVS, FNYEAQ. The CDR3 is 13 residues long. V lost 5 bases and J lost 4, with 12 bases in between. Written as DNA, the CDR3 is TGTGCCAGCAGCCCCCGGGCTGGGTACGAGCAGTACGTC. This encodes CASSPRAGYEQYV.

In its sample, this clone was seen a few times. The chain recombines TRBV30 with TRBJ2-1; D gene ambiguous. The CDR3 contains 13 residues. CDR1 is GTSNPN, CDR2 SVGIG, per germline (reference sequence). V was pared by 4 bases and J by 0 bases, with 7 bases between. CDR3 DNA: TGTGCCTGGACCCGCAGCTCCTACAATGAGCAGTTCTTC. Amino acids: CAWTRSSYNEQFF.

The chain recombines TRBV5-6 with TRBJ2-5, with 7 positions matching TRBD1. The length of the CDR3 is 16 residues. From germline, CDR1 is SGHDT and CDR2 YYEEEE. The V gene end was trimmed by 3 bases and the J gene end by 4 bases; junction bases not matched to a gene: 12. This CDR3 reads CASSWRTGSISETQYF. DNA of the CDR3: TGTGCCAGCAGCTGGAGGACAGGCTCTATCTCAGAGACCCAGTACTTC.